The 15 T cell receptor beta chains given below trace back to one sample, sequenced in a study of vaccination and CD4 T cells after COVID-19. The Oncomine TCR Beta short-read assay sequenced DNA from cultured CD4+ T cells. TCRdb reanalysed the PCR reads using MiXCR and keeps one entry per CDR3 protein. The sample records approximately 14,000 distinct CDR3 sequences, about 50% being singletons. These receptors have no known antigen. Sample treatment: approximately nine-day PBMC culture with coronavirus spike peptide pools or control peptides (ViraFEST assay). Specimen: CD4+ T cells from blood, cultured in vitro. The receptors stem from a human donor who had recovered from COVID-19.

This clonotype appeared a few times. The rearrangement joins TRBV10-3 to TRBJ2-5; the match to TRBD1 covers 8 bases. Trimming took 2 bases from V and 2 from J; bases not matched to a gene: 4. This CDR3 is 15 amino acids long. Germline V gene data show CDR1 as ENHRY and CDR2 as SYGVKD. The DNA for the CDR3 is TGTGCCATCAGTGAGGGGACAGGCTTTCAAGAGACCCAGTACTTC. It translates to CAISEGTGFQETQYF.

CDR3 in DNA: TGTGCCAGCAGCCAACACTGGGCGTTTAATGAGCAGTTCTTC. Its translation is CASSQHWAFNEQFF. V and J are TRBV7-2 and TRBJ2-1; D is undetermined. The CDR3 sequence is 14 residues long. The germline V gene has CDR1 SGHTA and CDR2 FQGNSA. The ends were cut back, 5 bases at V and 7 bases at J, with 15 bases in the middle.

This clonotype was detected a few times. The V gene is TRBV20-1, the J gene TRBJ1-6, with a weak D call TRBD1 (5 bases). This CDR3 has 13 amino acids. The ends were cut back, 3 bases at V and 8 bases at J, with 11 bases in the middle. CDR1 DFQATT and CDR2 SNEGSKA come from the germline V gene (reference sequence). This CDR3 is CSARDPGDSPLHF. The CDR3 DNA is TGCAGTGCTAGGGACCCGGGGGATTCACCCCTCCACTTT.

The CDR3 sequence is CASSTGLFKTQYF. CDR3 nucleotide sequence: TGTGCCAGTAGTACCGGTCTTTTTAAGACCCAGTACTTC. The rearrangement joins TRBV19 to TRBJ2-5; D unclear. Germline loops: CDR1 LNHDA, CDR2 SQIVND (reference sequence). V shed 4 bases and J shed 6 bases, with 12 bases lying between them. This CDR3 has 13 residues. The entire variable domain, with the rest obtained from reference TRBV19 and TRBJ2-5, is as follows: DGGITQSPKYLFRKEGQNVTLSCEQNLNHDAMYWYRQDPGQGLRLIYYSQIVNDFQKGDIAEGYSVSREKKESFPLTVTSAQKNPTAFYLCASSTGLFKTQYFGPGTRLLVL.

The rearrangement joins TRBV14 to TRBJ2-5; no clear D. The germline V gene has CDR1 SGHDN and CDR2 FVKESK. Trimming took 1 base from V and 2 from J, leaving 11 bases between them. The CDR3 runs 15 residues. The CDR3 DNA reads TGTGCCAGCAGCCAAGGGCTTGGCAGACAAGAGACCCAGTACTTC. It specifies CASSQGLGRQETQYF.

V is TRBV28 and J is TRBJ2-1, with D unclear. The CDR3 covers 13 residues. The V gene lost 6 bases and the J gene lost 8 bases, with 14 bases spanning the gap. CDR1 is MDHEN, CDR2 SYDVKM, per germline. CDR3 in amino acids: CASRRPTLYEQFF. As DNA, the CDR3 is TGTGCCAGCAGACGACCGACACTATATGAGCAGTTCTTC.

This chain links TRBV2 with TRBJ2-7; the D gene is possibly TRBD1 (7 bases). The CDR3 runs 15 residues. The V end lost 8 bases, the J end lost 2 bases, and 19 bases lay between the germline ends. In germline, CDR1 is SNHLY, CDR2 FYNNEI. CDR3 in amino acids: CASARAGQLTYEQYF. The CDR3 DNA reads TGTGCCAGCGCAAGGGCGGGACAGTTAACCTACGAGCAGTACTTC.

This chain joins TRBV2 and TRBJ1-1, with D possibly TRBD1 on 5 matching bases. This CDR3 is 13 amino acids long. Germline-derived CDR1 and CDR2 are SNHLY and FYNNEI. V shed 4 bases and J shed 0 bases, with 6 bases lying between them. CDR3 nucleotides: TGTGCCAGCAGTGGGGACCTGAACACTGAAGCTTTCTTT. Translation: CASSGDLNTEAFF.

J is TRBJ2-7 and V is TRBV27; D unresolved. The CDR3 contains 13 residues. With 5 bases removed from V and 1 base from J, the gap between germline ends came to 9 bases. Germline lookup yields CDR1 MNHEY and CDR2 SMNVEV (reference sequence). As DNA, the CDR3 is TGTGCCAGCAGTAACGCAGATTCCTACGAGCAGTACTTC. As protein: CASSNADSYEQYF.

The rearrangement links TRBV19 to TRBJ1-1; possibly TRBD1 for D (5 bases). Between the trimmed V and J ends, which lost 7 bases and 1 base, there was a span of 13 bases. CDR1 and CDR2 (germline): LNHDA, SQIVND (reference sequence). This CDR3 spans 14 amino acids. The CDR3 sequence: CASKTARSNTEAFF. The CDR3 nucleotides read TGTGCCAGTAAGACAGCTCGTTCGAACACTGAAGCTTTCTTT.

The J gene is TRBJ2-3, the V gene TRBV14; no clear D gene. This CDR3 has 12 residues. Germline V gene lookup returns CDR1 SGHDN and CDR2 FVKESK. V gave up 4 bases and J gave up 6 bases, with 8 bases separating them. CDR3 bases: TGTGCCAGCAGCCCCTTTTTGGATACGCAGTATTTT. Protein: CASSPFLDTQYF.

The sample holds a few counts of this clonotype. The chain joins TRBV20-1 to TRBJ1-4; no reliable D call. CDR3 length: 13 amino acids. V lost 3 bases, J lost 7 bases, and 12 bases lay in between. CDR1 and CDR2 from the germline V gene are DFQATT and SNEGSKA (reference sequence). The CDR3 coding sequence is TGCAGTGCTAGGAGGAGGGTGGGTGAAAAACTGTTTTTT. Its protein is CSARRRVGEKLFF.

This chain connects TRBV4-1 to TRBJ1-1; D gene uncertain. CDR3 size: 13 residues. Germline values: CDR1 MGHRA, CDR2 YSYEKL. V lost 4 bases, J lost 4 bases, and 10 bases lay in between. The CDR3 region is CASSRSRSTEAFF. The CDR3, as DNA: TGCGCCAGCAGCCGCTCTAGGTCCACTGAAGCTTTCTTT.

CDR3 sequence (DNA): TGTGCCAGCAGCTTCATGGACAGGGAGCAGTACTTC. Translation: CASSFMDREQYF. The V call is TRBV27, the J call TRBJ2-7; TRBD1 matches at 7 bases. V shed 6 bases, J shed 7 bases, and the junction held 6 bases outside the gene matches. This CDR3 comprises 12 residues. From germline, CDR1 is MNHEY and CDR2 SMNVEV (reference sequence).

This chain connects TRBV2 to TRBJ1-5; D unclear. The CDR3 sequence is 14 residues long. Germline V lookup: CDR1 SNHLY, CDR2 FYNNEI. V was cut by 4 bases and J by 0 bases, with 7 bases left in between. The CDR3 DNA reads TGTGCCAGCAGTGGTCGGAATAGCAATCAGCCCCAGCATTTT. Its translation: CASSGRNSNQPQHF. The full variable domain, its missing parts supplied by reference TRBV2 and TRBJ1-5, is EPEVTQTPSHQVTQMGQEVILRCVPISNHLYFYWYRQILGQKVEFLVSFYNNEISEKSEIFDDQFSVERPDGSNFTLKIRSTKLEDSAMYFCASSGRNSNQPQHFGDGTRLSIL.